The sequence of this T cell receptor beta chain was determined in a study of shared clonotypes between healthy human individuals. Study-level background: Per donor, three plates held CD4 naive cells, three held CD4 memory, two held CD8 naive and one held CD8 memory. Broader study findings: The study's rarefaction showed incomplete sorted-subset sequencing despite large depth.

On this clone: What it recognizes is unknown.

The method was immunoSEQ multiplex PCR; TCRdb's version includes in-frame clones alone and lacks a portion of them. This table has more than 1,200,000 clones, around 98.5% appearing once. The source of this sequence is a man aged 30-40 years in good health. Sequencing used naive CD4+ T cells sorted from blood. Subset indicated: CD45RA+ positively selected.

Here the CDR3 reads CASTIAGGYEQYF. The CDR3 nucleotides are TGTGCCAGCACCATAGCGGGAGGCTACGAGCAGTACTTC. This rearrangement joins TRBV6-1 to TRBJ2-7; 10 bases match TRBD2. The CDR3 contains 13 residues. The V gene end was trimmed by 7 bases and the J gene end by 3 bases; junction bases not matched to a gene: 3. Germline assignment: CDR1 MNHNS and CDR2 SASEGT.